This record looks at one T cell receptor beta chain sequence and its context. This entry belongs to a study of blood T cell repertoires in COVID-19. The length of the CDR3 is 17 residues. Per germline, CDR1 SGHRS and CDR2 YFSETQ. V was clipped by 0 bases and J by 7 bases; unmatched bases: 12. Profiled with immunoSEQ multiplex PCR; TCRdb holds only in-frame clones, not every one. Of hundreds of thousands of clones listed, about nine tenths are singletons. Participants were aged about 18 to 89 years from approximately 25 US areas. This clonotype was obtained from a woman aged 25 to 39 with acute COVID-19. Sample: PBMCs or T cells enriched from blood (not recorded which). The chain couples TRBV5-1 to TRBJ2-7; 11 bases agree with TRBD2. The CDR3 reads CASSLAGVAGGRSEQYF. The CDR3 nucleotides are TGCGCCAGCAGCTTGGCCGGAGTAGCGGGGGGGCGTAGTGAGCAGTACTTC.